This T cell receptor beta chain stems from a study of sequential checkpoint blockade in melanoma. The wider study: DNA from over 80 pretreatment tumor samples underwent TCRβ immunosequencing. After nivolumab or ipilimumab alone, around 20 patients had week-13 rebiopsies.

This CDR3 has 14 residues. The V end lost 5 bases, the J end lost 5 bases, and 15 bases lay between the germline ends. CDR1 SGHNT and CDR2 YENEEA come from the germline V gene. There are many counts of this clone. Treatment noted: randomized to nivolumab then ipilimumab (arm A) or the reverse (arm B). TCRdb keeps only in-frame clones here, not all; method: immunoSEQ multiplex PCR. The sample lists approximately 4,500 clones, about 20% occurring once. This clonotype was sampled from a human donor with melanoma. V gene TRBV11-3 combines with J gene TRBJ2-5, with D unclear. This sample comprised tumor tissue (inferred from file names), obtained from a patient given nivolumab and ipilimumab in sequence. The CDR3 DNA is TGTGCCAGCAGCCCTCCGGGTCCTGGGGAGACCCAGTACTTC. Its protein product is CASSPPGPGETQYF.